This T cell receptor beta chain was sequenced in a study of Ad26.COV2.S vaccination and SARS-CoV-2 variants. Treatment in this sample: some 20 received Ad26.COV2.S at low or high dose, single or two shots; several received placebo; per-sample allocation not given. Day 63 after the first vaccine or placebo injection was the time point for sampling. Here immunoSEQ multiplex PCR was the method, and the copy in TCRdb shows in-frame clones only, minus some. The sample contains about 440,000 clones, around 88% of which appear only once. The germline CDR1 and CDR2 sequences are MNHEY and SVGAGI. The CDR3 runs 14 residues. V was trimmed by 6 bases and J by 3 bases, leaving 14 bases between them.

The sample in question was peripheral blood, obtained in a trial of Ad26.COV2.S vaccine versus placebo. The chain joins TRBV6-5 to TRBJ1-1; unclear D gene. This TCR came from a person aged 18 to 65 who received the Ad26.COV2.S COVID-19 vaccine or a placebo. DNA for the CDR3: TGTGCCAGCAGCCCGAGGGTTAGAGACACTGAAGCTTTCTTT. The encoded protein is CASSPRVRDTEAFF.